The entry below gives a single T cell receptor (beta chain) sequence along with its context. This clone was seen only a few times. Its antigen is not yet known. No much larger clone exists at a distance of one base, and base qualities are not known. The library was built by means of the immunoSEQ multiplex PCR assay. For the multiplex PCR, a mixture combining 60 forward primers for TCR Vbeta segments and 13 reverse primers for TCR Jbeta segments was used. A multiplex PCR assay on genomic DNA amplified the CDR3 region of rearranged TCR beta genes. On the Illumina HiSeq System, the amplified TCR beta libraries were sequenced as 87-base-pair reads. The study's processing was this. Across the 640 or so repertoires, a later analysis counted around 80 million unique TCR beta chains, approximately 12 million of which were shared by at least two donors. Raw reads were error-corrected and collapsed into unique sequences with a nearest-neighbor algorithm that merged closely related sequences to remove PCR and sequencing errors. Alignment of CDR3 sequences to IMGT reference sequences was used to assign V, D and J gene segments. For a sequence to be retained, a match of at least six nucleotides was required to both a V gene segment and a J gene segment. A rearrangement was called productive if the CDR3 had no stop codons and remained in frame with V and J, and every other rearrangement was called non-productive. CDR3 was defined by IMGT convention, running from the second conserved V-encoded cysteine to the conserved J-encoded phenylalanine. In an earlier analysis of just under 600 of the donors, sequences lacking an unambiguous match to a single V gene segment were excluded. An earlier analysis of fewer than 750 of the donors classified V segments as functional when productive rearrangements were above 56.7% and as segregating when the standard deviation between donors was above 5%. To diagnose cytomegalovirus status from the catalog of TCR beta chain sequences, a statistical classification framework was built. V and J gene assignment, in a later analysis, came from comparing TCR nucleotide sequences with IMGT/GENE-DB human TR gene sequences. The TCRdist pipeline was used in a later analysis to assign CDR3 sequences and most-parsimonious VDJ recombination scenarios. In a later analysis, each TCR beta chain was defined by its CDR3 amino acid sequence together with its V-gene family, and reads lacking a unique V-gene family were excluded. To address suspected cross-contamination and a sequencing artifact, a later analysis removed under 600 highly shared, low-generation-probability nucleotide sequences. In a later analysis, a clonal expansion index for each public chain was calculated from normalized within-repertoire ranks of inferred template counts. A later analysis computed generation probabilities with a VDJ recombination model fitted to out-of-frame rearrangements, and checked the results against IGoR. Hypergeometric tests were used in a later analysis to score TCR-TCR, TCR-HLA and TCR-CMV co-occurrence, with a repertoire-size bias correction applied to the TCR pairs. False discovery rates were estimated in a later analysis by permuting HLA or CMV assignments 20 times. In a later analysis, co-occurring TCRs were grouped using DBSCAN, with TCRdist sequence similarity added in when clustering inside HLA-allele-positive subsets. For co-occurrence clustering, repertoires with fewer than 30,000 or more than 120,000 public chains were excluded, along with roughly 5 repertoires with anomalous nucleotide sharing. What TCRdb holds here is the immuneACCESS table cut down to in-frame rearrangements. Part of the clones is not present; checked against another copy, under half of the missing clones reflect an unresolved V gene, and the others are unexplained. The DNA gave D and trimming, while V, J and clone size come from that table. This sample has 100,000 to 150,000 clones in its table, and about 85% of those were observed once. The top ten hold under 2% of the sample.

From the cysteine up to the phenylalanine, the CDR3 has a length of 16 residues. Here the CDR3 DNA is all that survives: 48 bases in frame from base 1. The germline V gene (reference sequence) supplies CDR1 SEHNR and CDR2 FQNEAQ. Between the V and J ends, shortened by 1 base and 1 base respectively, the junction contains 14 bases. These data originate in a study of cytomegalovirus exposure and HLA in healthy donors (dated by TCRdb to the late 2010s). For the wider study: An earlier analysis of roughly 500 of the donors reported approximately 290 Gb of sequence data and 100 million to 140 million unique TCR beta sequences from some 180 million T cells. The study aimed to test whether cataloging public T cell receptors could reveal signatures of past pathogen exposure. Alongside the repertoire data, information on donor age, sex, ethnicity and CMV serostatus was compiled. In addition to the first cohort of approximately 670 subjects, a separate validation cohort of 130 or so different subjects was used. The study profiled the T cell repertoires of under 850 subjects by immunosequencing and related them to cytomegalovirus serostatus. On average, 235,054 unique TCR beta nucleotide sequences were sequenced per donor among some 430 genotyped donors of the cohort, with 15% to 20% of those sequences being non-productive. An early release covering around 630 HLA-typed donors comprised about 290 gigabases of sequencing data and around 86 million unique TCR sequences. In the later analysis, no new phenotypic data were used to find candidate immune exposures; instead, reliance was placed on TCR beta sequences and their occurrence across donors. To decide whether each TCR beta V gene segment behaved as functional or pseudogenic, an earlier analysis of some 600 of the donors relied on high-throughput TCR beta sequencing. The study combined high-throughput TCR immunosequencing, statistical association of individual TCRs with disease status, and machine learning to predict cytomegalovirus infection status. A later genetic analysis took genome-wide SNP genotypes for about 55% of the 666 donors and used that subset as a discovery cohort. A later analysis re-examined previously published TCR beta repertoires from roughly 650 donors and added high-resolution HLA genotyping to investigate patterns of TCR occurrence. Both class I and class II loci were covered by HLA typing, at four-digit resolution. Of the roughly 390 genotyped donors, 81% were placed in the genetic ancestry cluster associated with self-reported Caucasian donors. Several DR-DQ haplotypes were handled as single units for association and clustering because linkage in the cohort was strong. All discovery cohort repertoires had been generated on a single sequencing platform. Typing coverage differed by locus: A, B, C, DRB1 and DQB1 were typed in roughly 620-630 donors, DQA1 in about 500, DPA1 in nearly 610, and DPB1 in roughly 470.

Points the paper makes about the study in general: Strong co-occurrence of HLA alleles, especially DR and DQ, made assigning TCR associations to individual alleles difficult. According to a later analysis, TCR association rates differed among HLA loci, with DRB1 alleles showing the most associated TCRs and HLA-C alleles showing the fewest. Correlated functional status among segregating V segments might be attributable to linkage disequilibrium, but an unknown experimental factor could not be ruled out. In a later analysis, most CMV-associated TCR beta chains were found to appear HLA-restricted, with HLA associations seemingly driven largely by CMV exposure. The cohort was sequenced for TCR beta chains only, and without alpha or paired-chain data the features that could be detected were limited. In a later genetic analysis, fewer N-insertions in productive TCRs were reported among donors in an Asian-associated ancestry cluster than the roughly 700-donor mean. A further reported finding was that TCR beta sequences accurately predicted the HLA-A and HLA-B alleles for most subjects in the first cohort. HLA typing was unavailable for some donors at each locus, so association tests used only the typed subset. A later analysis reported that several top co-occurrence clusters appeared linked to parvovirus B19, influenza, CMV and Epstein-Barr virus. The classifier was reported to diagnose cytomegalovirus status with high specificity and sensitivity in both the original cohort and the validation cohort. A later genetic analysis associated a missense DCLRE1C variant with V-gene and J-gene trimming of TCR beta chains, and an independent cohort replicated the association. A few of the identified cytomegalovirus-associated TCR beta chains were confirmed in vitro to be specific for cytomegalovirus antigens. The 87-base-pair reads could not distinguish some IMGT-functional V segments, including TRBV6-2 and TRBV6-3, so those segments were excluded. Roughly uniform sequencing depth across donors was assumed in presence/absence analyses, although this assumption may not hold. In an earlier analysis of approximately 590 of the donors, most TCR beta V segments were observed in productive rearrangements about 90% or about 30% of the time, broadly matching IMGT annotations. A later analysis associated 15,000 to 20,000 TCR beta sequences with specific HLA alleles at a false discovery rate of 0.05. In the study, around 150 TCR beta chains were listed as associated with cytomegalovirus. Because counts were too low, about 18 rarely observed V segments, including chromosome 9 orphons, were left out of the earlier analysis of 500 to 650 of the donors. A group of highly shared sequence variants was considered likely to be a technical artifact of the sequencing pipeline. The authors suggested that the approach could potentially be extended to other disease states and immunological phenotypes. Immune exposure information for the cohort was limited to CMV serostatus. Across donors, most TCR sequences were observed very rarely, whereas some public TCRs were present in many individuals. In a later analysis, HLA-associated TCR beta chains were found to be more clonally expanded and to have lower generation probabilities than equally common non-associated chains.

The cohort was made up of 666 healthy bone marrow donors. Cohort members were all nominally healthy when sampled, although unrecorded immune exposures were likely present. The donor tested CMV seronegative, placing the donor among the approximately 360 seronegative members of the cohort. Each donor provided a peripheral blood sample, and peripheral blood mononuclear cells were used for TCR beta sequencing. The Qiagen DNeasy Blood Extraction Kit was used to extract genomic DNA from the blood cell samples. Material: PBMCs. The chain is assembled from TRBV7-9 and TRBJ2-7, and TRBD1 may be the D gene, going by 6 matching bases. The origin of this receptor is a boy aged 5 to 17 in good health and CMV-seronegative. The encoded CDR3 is CASSLGSGVLSYEQYF. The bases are TGTGCCAGCAGCTTAGGCTCAGGGGTCCTTTCCTACGAGCAGTACTTC.